What follows are 23 T cell receptor beta chains derived from one specimen sequenced in a study of T cell responses to AZD1222 COVID-19 vaccine. Here immunoSEQ multiplex PCR was the method, and the copy in TCRdb shows in-frame clones only, minus some. Of 150,000 to 200,000 clones listed, about 92% are singletons. The sequencing used peripheral blood, collected 28 days after the second AZD1222 dose. The origin of the receptors is an adult who received the AZD1222 COVID-19 vaccine.

V gene TRBV3-1 (or the pseudogene TRBV3-2) combines with J gene TRBJ2-7; no firm D call. The CDR3 is made up of 14 amino acids. The germline gives CDR1 LGHDT, CDR2 YNNKEL (reference sequence). Trimming took 4 bases from V and 0 from J, leaving 10 bases between them. The CDR3 loop reads CASSLNTFSYEQYF. CDR3 DNA sequence: TGTGCCAGCAGCCTCAATACTTTCTCCTACGAGCAGTACTTC.

The V call is TRBV7-9, the J call TRBJ1-4; D gene unclear. This CDR3 has 17 amino acids. The V end was cut by 4 bases, the J end by 0 bases, with 15 bases between. The germline V gene has CDR1 SEHNR and CDR2 FQNEAQ (reference sequence). Here the CDR3 reads CASSSRLRAATNEKLFF. CDR3 nucleotides: TGTGCCAGCAGCTCCAGGTTACGAGCTGCAACTAATGAAAAACTGTTTTTT. The full variable domain, completed using reference TRBV7-9 and TRBJ1-4, is DTGVSQNPRHKITKRGQNVTFRCDPISEHNRLYWYRQTLGQGPEFLTYFQNEAQLEKSRLLSDRFSAERPKGSFSTLEIQRTEQGDSAMYLCASSSRLRAATNEKLFFGSGTQLSVL.

This chain joins TRBV24-1 and TRBJ2-7, with 10 bases fitting TRBD1. Germline V gene lookup returns CDR1 KGHDR and CDR2 SFDVKD. J was trimmed by 3 bases and V by 4 bases; bases with no gene match: 5. The CDR3 spans 15 residues. CDR3 protein: CATSDTGQGNYEQYF. The DNA of the CDR3 is TGTGCCACCAGTGACACGGGACAGGGGAACTACGAGCAGTACTTC.

This rearrangement joins TRBV5-1 to TRBJ2-3, with a possible D match to TRBD2 (6 bases). The V gene lost 8 bases and the J gene lost 2 bases, with 15 bases spanning the gap. Per the germline V gene, CDR1 is SGHRS and CDR2 is YFSETQ. This CDR3 region has 14 residues. As DNA, the CDR3 is TGCGCCAGTAGTGAGGAGGGTTCCACAGATACGCAGTATTTT. Encoded protein: CASSEEGSTDTQYF.

This chain links TRBV10-3 with TRBJ1-2, with a tentative D call TRBD1 (6 bases). Germline CDR1 and CDR2: ENHRY and SYGVKD. V lost 5 bases and J lost 8, with 18 bases in between. The CDR3 is 14 amino acids. The CDR3: CAISQNRVGYGYTF. Written as DNA, the CDR3 is TGTGCCATCAGTCAGAACAGGGTAGGCTACGGCTACACCTTC.

The rearrangement uses TRBV6-2 or TRBV6-3 and TRBJ1-5; weak D call: TRBD1 (6 bases). The CDR3 loop spans 14 amino acids. V was shortened by 6 bases and J by 3 bases, with 12 bases between the two germline ends. Germline CDR1 reads MNHEY; CDR2 reads SVGEGT. CDR3 region: CASSRSGVNQPQHF. The CDR3 coding sequence is TGTGCCAGCAGCCGTTCAGGGGTCAATCAGCCCCAGCATTTT.

The chain carries TRBV19 and TRBJ2-6; 11 bases are a match to TRBD2. Germline loops: CDR1 LNHDA, CDR2 SQIVND (reference sequence). CDR3 length equals 20 residues. The V and J ends lost 4 bases and 0 bases, in that order; junction bases with no gene match: 11. The CDR3 loop is CASSKTPTSGASSGANVLTF. The CDR3, as DNA: TGTGCCAGTAGTAAAACCCCGACTAGCGGGGCTAGCTCTGGGGCCAACGTCCTGACTTTC.

The gene calls are TRBV7-2 and TRBJ2-4; D call uncertain. Deletions cut 5 bases from V and 3 bases from J, with 14 bases between. CDR1 SGHTA and CDR2 FQGNSA come from the germline V gene. The CDR3 has 15 residues. CDR3 protein: CASSEDRKGKNIQYF. CDR3 in DNA: TGTGCCAGCAGCGAGGATCGGAAGGGCAAAAACATTCAGTACTTC.

V gene TRBV10-3 combines with J gene TRBJ1-1; D remains ambiguous. The CDR3 covers 15 residues. V lost 5 bases and J lost 1, with 14 bases in between. Looked up from germline, CDR1 is ENHRY and CDR2 is SYGVKD. The CDR3 coding sequence is TGTGCCATCAGTCCCATCAACTTCCAGAACACTGAAGCTTTCTTT. Protein product: CAISPINFQNTEAFF.

The chain joins TRBV19 to TRBJ1-2; no clear D gene. CDR1 LNHDA and CDR2 SQIVND come from the germline V gene (reference sequence). CDR3 length: 13 residues. Trimming took 3 bases from V and 6 from J, leaving 11 bases between them. For the CDR3, the DNA is TGTGCCAGTAGTATGATGAGAAATGATGGCTACACCTTC. Translation gives CASSMMRNDGYTF.

The chain links TRBV15 to TRBJ2-3; D assignment may be TRBD1 or TRBD2 (5 bases each). From germline, CDR1 is LNHNV and CDR2 YYDKDF (reference sequence). V lost 1 base, J lost 4 bases, and 12 bases lay in between. CDR3 length equals 15 residues. The CDR3 region is CATSRGDDGADTQYF. In DNA form, the CDR3 reads TGTGCCACCAGCAGAGGGGACGATGGAGCAGATACGCAGTATTTT.

CDR3 in DNA: TGTGCCAGCAGCTCCCGCCGCGGGGGGCAAGAGACCCAGTACTTC. Its protein product is CASSSRRGGQETQYF. The V gene is TRBV7-9, the J gene TRBJ2-5; 8 bases are a match to TRBD2. Trimming cost V 4 bases and J 2 bases; bases outside gene matches: 6. The CDR3 extends over 15 amino acids. Per germline, CDR1 SEHNR and CDR2 FQNEAQ (reference sequence).

This chain uses TRBV7-6 with TRBJ2-7; D not certain. V lost 1 base and J lost 3, with 19 bases in between. The V gene's germline CDR1 is SGHVS and CDR2 FNYEAQ. This CDR3 spans 17 amino acids. The CDR3 DNA follows: TGTGCCAGCAGCTTAGGATTGAATCCGGGCGCCGGCTACGAGCAGTACTTC. It specifies CASSLGLNPGAGYEQYF.

With regard to this clone: The sample contains more than one DNA sequence encoding this CDR3. The chain recombines TRBV14 with TRBJ2-7; 8 nucleotides agree with TRBD2. This CDR3 has 15 residues. CDR1 and CDR2 from the germline V gene are SGHDN and FVKESK. J gave up 5 bases and V 1 base, and 7 bases lay outside the gene matches. CDR3 DNA sequence: TGTGCCAGCAGCCAAGCGGGGGGGCGCGGCAACGAGCAGTACTTC. Translated, it gives CASSQAGGRGNEQYF.

This clone appeared a few times. This chain joins TRBV6-2 or TRBV6-3 and TRBJ1-2, with D unresolved. The V end lost 6 bases, the J end lost 5 bases, and 16 bases lay between the germline ends. The germline V gene encodes CDR1 MNHEY and CDR2 SVGEGT. This CDR3 region has 14 residues. CDR3 region: CASSASPTWYGYTF. CDR3 DNA sequence: TGTGCCAGCAGCGCGAGTCCGACTTGGTATGGCTACACCTTC.

The V and J genes are TRBV11-2 and TRBJ2-7; possibly TRBD1 or TRBD2 for D (5 bases each). V was pared by 1 base and J by 3 bases, with 10 bases between. This CDR3 is built from 14 residues. Germline V gene lookup returns CDR1 SGHAT and CDR2 FQNNGV. CDR3 coding DNA: TGTGCCAGCAGCTTAGTGGGACGCGGCTACGAGCAGTACTTC. Protein product: CASSLVGRGYEQYF.

The V and J genes are TRBV28 and TRBJ2-7; TRBD2 agrees at 7 bases. This CDR3 region has 17 residues. Germline trimming cut 2 bases from V and 2 bases from J; bases unmatched to any gene: 12. Germline loops: CDR1 MDHEN, CDR2 SYDVKM. This CDR3 is CASSLVGGRRPTYEQYF. CDR3 DNA: TGTGCCAGCAGTTTAGTGGGGGGGAGGCGACCAACCTACGAGCAGTACTTC. The full variable domain, rest sourced from reference TRBV28 and TRBJ2-7, is DVKVTQSSRYLVKRTGEKVFLECVQDMDHENMFWYRQDPGLGLRLIYFSYDVKMKEKGDIPEGYSVSREKKERFSLILESASTNQTSMYLCASSLVGGRRPTYEQYFGPGTRLTVT.

The chain has TRBV28 and TRBJ2-3, with TRBD1 identical over 7 bases. Germline V gives CDR1 MDHEN, CDR2 SYDVKM. This CDR3 is built from 14 residues. J gave up 0 bases and V 7 bases, and 4 bases lay outside the gene matches. Here the CDR3 DNA reads TGTGCCAGCAAGGGGGCGCTAAGCACAGATACGCAGTATTTT. It specifies CASKGALSTDTQYF.

The chain uses TRBV7-6 and TRBJ1-3, with no clear D. The CDR3 extends over 15 amino acids. Between the trimmed V and J ends, which lost 0 bases and 7 bases, there was a span of 13 bases. Germline V gene sequence: CDR1 SGHVS, CDR2 FNYEAQ. The DNA for the CDR3 is TGTGCCAGCAGCTTAGCGCCCAGTTTTTCGAACACCATATATTTT. As protein: CASSLAPSFSNTIYF.

The chain is built from TRBV4-2 and TRBJ2-1; 7 bases line up with TRBD1. The length of the CDR3 is 15 residues. Germline V lookup: CDR1 LGHNA, CDR2 YNFKEQ. Losses at the gene ends were 0 bases for V and 8 bases for J; bases not matched to a gene: 7. CDR3 coding DNA: TGTGCCAGCAGCCAAGATCTAGCACAGGGGTATGAGCAGTTCTTC. The encoded protein is CASSQDLAQGYEQFF.

The chain has TRBV30 and TRBJ1-2; 9 bases line up with TRBD1. There are 15 residues in the CDR3. CDR1 and CDR2 (germline): GTSNPN, SVGIG (reference sequence). The V gene end was trimmed by 1 base and the J gene end by 4 bases; junction bases not matched to a gene: 7. The CDR3 is CAWSGQGGPLYGYTF. CDR3 nucleotide sequence: TGTGCCTGGAGTGGACAGGGGGGCCCTCTCTATGGCTACACCTTC.

The rearrangement joins TRBV6-2 or TRBV6-3 to TRBJ1-5; D unresolved. Germline V gene lookup returns CDR1 MNHEY and CDR2 SVGEGT. Trimming cost V 4 bases and J 4 bases, with 11 bases left between them. CDR3 length: 14 residues. DNA for the CDR3: TGTGCCAGCAGTTCTCGGACTGGGAATCAGCCCCAGCATTTT. It yields the protein CASSSRTGNQPQHF.

The V call is TRBV12-3 or TRBV12-4, the J call TRBJ2-2; D uncertain. The germline V and J ends were trimmed by 5 bases and 9 bases, with 10 bases remaining between them. The CDR3 contains 12 residues. This chain's CDR3 is CASSPIERELFF. The CDR3, as DNA: TGTGCCAGCAGTCCAATTGAGAGGGAGCTGTTTTTT.